The 27 T cell receptor beta chains given below trace back to one sample, sequenced in a study of TIL therapy for anti-PD-1-resistant metastatic lung cancer. Time point reported: pre-treatment sample, taken before nivolumab and TIL therapy. This was the immunoSEQ v3 assay. The data were produced by immunoSEQ multiplex PCR, yet TCRdb's version contains in-frame clones alone and is incomplete. The sample includes 55,000 to 60,000 clones, less than 75% of them seen just once. The source was blood, collected at baseline. These receptor sequences come from a person aged 25 to 85 with non-small cell lung cancer.

The gene calls are TRBV4-1 and TRBJ2-5; 12 positions match TRBD2. CDR1 and CDR2 (germline): MGHRA, YSYEKL. This CDR3 spans 16 amino acids. V was clipped by 3 bases and J by 5 bases; unmatched bases: 7. CDR3 amino acids: CASSQGLGTSGETQYF. The CDR3 DNA reads TGCGCCAGCAGCCAGGGTCTCGGGACTAGCGGGGAGACCCAGTACTTC.

The V and J genes are TRBV4-1 and TRBJ2-3; 7 positions agree with TRBD2. Unmatched junction bases numbered 8, after V lost 2 bases and J lost 3 bases. The CDR3 is 16 amino acids. Looked up from germline, CDR1 is MGHRA and CDR2 is YSYEKL. The CDR3 bases are TGCGCCAGCAGCCAACTTCGGGACTACCTAACAGATACGCAGTATTTT. This translates into CASSQLRDYLTDTQYF.

Only a few counts were recorded for this clone. The CDR3 here is CTSSQDLDEQFF. The CDR3 nucleotides are TGCACCAGCAGCCAAGATCTCGATGAGCAGTTCTTC. V is TRBV1 and J is TRBJ2-1; no DNA check was done on the table's D call, TRBD2. TRBV1 is a documented pseudogene. The CDR3 has 12 residues.

The chain has TRBV4-3 and TRBJ2-5, with D perhaps matching TRBD1 (5 bases). CDR3 length: 14 amino acids. CDR1 is LGHNA, CDR2 YSLEER, per germline. V was cut by 0 bases and J by 7 bases, with 12 bases left in between. This chain's CDR3 is CASSQEGALGTQYF. The CDR3 DNA sequence: TGCGCCAGCAGCCAAGAAGGGGCCCTGGGGACCCAGTACTTC.

The J gene is TRBJ2-1, the V gene TRBV5-6; D perhaps matches TRBD1 (5 bases). Germline V lookup: CDR1 SGHDT, CDR2 YYEEEE. The CDR3 spans 14 residues. Trimming took off 4 bases at V and 7 bases at J, with 15 bases between the two ends. CDR3 sequence reads: CASSTDRLLNEQFF. As DNA, the CDR3 is TGTGCCAGCAGCACCGACAGACTCCTTAATGAGCAGTTCTTC.

The chain uses TRBV19 and TRBJ2-7; 12 bases fit TRBD2. The CDR3 is 15 amino acids. Unmatched junction bases numbered 1, after V lost 4 bases and J lost 0 bases. Germline assignment: CDR1 LNHDA and CDR2 SQIVND (reference sequence). The CDR3 DNA reads TGTGCCAGTAGTACGGGACTAGCGGGCTCCTACGAGCAGTACTTC. Its protein product is CASSTGLAGSYEQYF.

The genes are TRBV29-1 and TRBJ1-2; perhaps TRBD1 as D (5 bases). The germline CDR1 and CDR2 sequences are SQVTM and ANQGSEA. The CDR3 loop spans 12 amino acids. Trimming pared 3 bases from V and 4 bases from J, leaving 9 bases between. The CDR3, as DNA: TGCAGCGTTGAGGAGGACACCTATGGCTACACCTTC. Protein sequence: CSVEEDTYGYTF.

The chain couples TRBV30 to TRBJ2-3; D could derive from TRBD1 or TRBD2 (6 bases each). This CDR3 region has 15 residues. V was trimmed by 5 bases and J by 2 bases, leaving 17 bases between them. The germline V gene encodes CDR1 GTSNPN and CDR2 SVGIG (reference sequence). The CDR3 DNA sequence: TGTGCCTGGGGGAAAGGGGGAGGCGTCACAGATACGCAGTATTTT. The encoded protein is CAWGKGGGVTDTQYF.

This rearrangement joins TRBV7-2 to TRBJ2-1; D perhaps matches TRBD2 (6 bases). Looked up from germline, CDR1 is SGHTA and CDR2 is FQGNSA. V dropped 4 bases and J dropped 4 bases, with 11 bases sitting between them. CDR3 length: 14 amino acids. CDR3 nucleotides: TGTGCCAGCAGCTCCCAGCGGGTTTACAATGAGCAGTTCTTC. It yields the protein CASSSQRVYNEQFF.

This rearrangement joins TRBV7-2 to TRBJ2-1; TRBD2 matches 8 bases. V trimming: 2 bases; J trimming: 7 bases; junction bases outside the gene matches: 4. Germline CDR1 SGHTA, CDR2 FQGNSA. The CDR3 runs to 14 residues. The CDR3 here is CASSLISGVNEQFF. The CDR3 DNA follows: TGTGCCAGCAGCTTAATTAGCGGGGTGAATGAGCAGTTCTTC. The full variable domain, rest sourced from reference TRBV7-2 and TRBJ2-1, is GAGVSQSPSNKVTEKGKDVELRCDPISGHTALYWYRQSLGQGLEFLIYFQGNSAPDKSGLPSDRFSAERTGGSVSTLTIQRTQQEDSAVYLCASSLISGVNEQFFGPGTRLTVL.

The gene calls are TRBV4-2 and TRBJ1-3; no reliable D call. CDR3 length equals 12 residues. The germline V gene has CDR1 LGHNA and CDR2 YNFKEQ. Trimming pared 2 bases from V and 3 bases from J, leaving 2 bases between. This CDR3 reads CASSQFGNTIYF. CDR3 nucleotides: TGTGCCAGCAGCCAATTTGGAAACACCATATATTTT.

CDR3 sequence reads: CASSLEGDRDNEQFF. The CDR3 DNA is TGTGCCAGCAGCTTAGAAGGGGACAGGGACAATGAGCAGTTCTTC. The gene calls are TRBV11-2 and TRBJ2-1; 9 bases align to TRBD1. Germline CDR1 reads SGHAT; CDR2 reads FQNNGV. The trim removed 0 bases at V and 5 bases at J, leaving 2 bases unmatched. The CDR3 runs 15 residues.

The CDR3 region has the DNA TGTGCCAGCAGCAACTTCCCGGGACTAGCACAAGAGACCCAGTACTTC. Amino acid sequence: CASSNFPGLAQETQYF. The chain couples TRBV4-2 to TRBJ2-5; TRBD2 aligns across 9 bases. V was clipped by 5 bases and J by 2 bases; unmatched bases: 9. The germline gives CDR1 LGHNA, CDR2 YNFKEQ. The CDR3 length is 16 residues.

The chain recombines TRBV19 with TRBJ1-1, with unresolved D. Germline V gene sequence: CDR1 LNHDA, CDR2 SQIVND (reference sequence). The CDR3 loop spans 11 amino acids. V lost 7 bases, J lost 6 bases, and 9 bases lay in between. The CDR3 spells CASMAGPEAFF. In nucleotides, the CDR3 is TGTGCCAGTATGGCAGGTCCTGAAGCTTTCTTT.

The rearrangement links TRBV7-2 to TRBJ2-7; TRBD1 aligns across 7 bases. Per the germline V gene, CDR1 is SGHTA and CDR2 is FQGNSA. The ends lost 5 bases at V and 3 bases at J; junction bases unmatched: 10. The CDR3 has 15 amino acids. The CDR3 here is CASSINRGQIYEQYF. In nucleotides, the CDR3 is TGTGCCAGCAGCATAAACCGGGGACAGATCTACGAGCAGTACTTC.

The chain joins TRBV7-6 to TRBJ2-5; D gene unclear. The CDR3 is 13 amino acids. Germline V gives CDR1 SGHVS, CDR2 FNYEAQ. V lost 3 bases, J lost 9 bases, and 14 bases lay in between. The CDR3 protein is CASSLGPIKAQYF. CDR3 nucleotide sequence: TGTGCCAGCAGCTTGGGCCCAATTAAGGCCCAGTACTTC. The variable domain in full, completed from reference TRBV7-6 and TRBJ2-5, reads GAGVSQSPRYKVTKRGQDVALRCDPISGHVSLYWYRQALGQGPEFLTYFNYEAQQDKSGLPNDRFSAERPEGSISTLTIQRTEQRDSAMYRCASSLGPIKAQYFGPGTRLLVL.

This chain links TRBV27 with TRBJ2-3; D call uncertain. The germline V gene encodes CDR1 MNHEY and CDR2 SMNVEV (reference sequence). CDR3 length equals 15 residues. V was pared by 0 bases and J by 1 base, with 8 bases between. CDR3 sequence (DNA): TGTGCCAGCAGTTTATCGAGCTGGGGCACAGATACGCAGTATTTT. Protein sequence: CASSLSSWGTDTQYF.

CDR3 region: CATKEGRSNYGYTF. The CDR3 DNA follows: TGTGCCACCAAAGAGGGCAGGAGTAACTATGGCTACACCTTC. The genes are TRBV6-6 and TRBJ1-2, with D unclear. Between the trimmed V and J ends, which lost 10 bases and 1 base, there was a span of 16 bases. The germline gives CDR1 MNHNY, CDR2 SVGAGI (reference sequence). The CDR3 spans 14 residues.

The J gene is TRBJ2-6, the V gene TRBV19; 10 bases line up with TRBD1. The CDR3 has 17 residues. V lost 9 bases and J lost 4; bases outside the gene matches: 12. Looked up from germline, CDR1 is LNHDA and CDR2 is SQIVND (reference sequence). In DNA form, the CDR3 reads TGTGCCAGGGACAGGGGGTCCTTCCGGTCGGGGGCCAACGTCCTGACTTTC. This gives the protein CARDRGSFRSGANVLTF.

V and J are TRBV28 and TRBJ1-5; TRBD1 is a possible D gene (6 bases). CDR1 is MDHEN and CDR2 is SYDVKM in the germline V gene. Trimming left V 6 bases short and J 1 base short, with 16 bases between. This CDR3 is built from 16 residues. CDR3 in amino acids: CASRPQGFVSNQPQHF. CDR3 nucleotide sequence: TGTGCCAGCAGACCACAGGGATTCGTAAGCAATCAGCCCCAGCATTTT. Full variable domain (remainder filled in from reference TRBV28 and TRBJ1-5): DVKVTQSSRYLVKRTGEKVFLECVQDMDHENMFWYRQDPGLGLRLIYFSYDVKMKEKGDIPEGYSVSREKKERFSLILESASTNQTSMYLCASRPQGFVSNQPQHFGDGTRLSIL.

This chain uses TRBV27 with TRBJ1-1; D unclear. CDR1 is MNHEY, CDR2 SMNVEV, per germline (reference sequence). V was pared by 5 bases and J by 1 base, with 11 bases between. The CDR3 is 14 amino acids. The CDR3 sequence is CASSPRGWNTEAFF. CDR3 in DNA: TGTGCCAGCAGTCCCCGCGGTTGGAACACTGAAGCTTTCTTT.

This clone is classed as medium-sized. The chain recombines TRBV6-6 with TRBJ2-7; 8 bases map to TRBD1. Trimming cost V 10 bases and J 7 bases; bases outside gene matches: 12. Germline CDR1 is MNHNY and CDR2 is SVGAGI (reference sequence). This CDR3 has 13 residues. Written as DNA, the CDR3 is TGTGCCACTGGACAGGGTACGGGGAGTGAGCAGTACTTC. It translates to CATGQGTGSEQYF.

V and J are TRBV28 and TRBJ2-5; 11 bases line up with TRBD2. From germline, CDR1 is MDHEN and CDR2 SYDVKM. The CDR3 has 16 amino acids. V trimming: 5 bases; J trimming: 4 bases; junction bases outside the gene matches: 9. This chain's CDR3 is CASSGELAGAIETQYF. In DNA, the CDR3 is TGTGCCAGCAGTGGGGAACTAGCGGGAGCGATAGAGACCCAGTACTTC. The complete variable domain, with remaining parts taken from reference TRBV28 and TRBJ2-5, reads DVKVTQSSRYLVKRTGEKVFLECVQDMDHENMFWYRQDPGLGLRLIYFSYDVKMKEKGDIPEGYSVSREKKERFSLILESASTNQTSMYLCASSGELAGAIETQYFGPGTRLLVL.

The rearrangement joins TRBV4-2 to TRBJ1-5; D is ambiguous. V lost 1 base and J lost 5, with 15 bases in between. Germline values: CDR1 LGHNA, CDR2 YNFKEQ. CDR3 length: 16 residues. The CDR3: CASSQVQRTRDQPQHF. The CDR3 DNA reads TGTGCCAGCAGCCAAGTTCAGAGGACCCGCGATCAGCCCCAGCATTTT.

The rearrangement links TRBV18 to TRBJ2-7; 10 positions match TRBD1. J lost 2 bases, V lost 10 bases, and 8 bases had no gene match. The germline V gene encodes CDR1 KGHSH and CDR2 LQKENI. CDR3 length equals 14 residues. The CDR3 DNA follows: TGTGCCACCAAACCCGGGACAGGGGCCTACGAGCAGTACTTC. This sequence encodes CATKPGTGAYEQYF.

CDR3 nucleotide sequence: TGTGCCAGCAGTCCGGCCCATACTCAGCCCCAGCATTTT. Amino acid sequence: CASSPAHTQPQHF. The J gene is TRBJ1-5, the V gene TRBV27; D unresolved. In germline, CDR1 is MNHEY, CDR2 SMNVEV (reference sequence). The CDR3 is 13 amino acids. V was trimmed by 5 bases and J by 6 bases, leaving 11 bases between them.

This clone has a single count. The chain uses TRBV21-1 and TRBJ1-6. TRBV21-1 is shown as a pseudogene. This CDR3 has 18 amino acids. The DNA for the CDR3 is TGTGCCAGCAGCAAAGAGGGCCCTTTTCGTGGTATGAATTCACCCCTCCACTTT. Residues: CASSKEGPFRGMNSPLHF.